These 19 T cell receptor beta chains were all obtained from the same sample, sequenced in a study of T-cell reconstitution after alpha-beta-depleted transplantation in children. Unique molecular identifiers were used in preparing the TCRbeta library. Via MiXCR, TCRdb re-called the PCR reads, giving one row per CDR3 protein. The repertoire has about 580,000 distinct CDR3 sequences, approximately 22% of them found once; the top ten carry 13% to 15%. Sequenced material: PBMCs, mostly from graft donor cells, taken 360 days after TCRalphabeta/CD19-depleted stem cell transplant. The receptors shown here come from a boy younger than two who had a stem cell transplant for acute myeloid leukemia, so the T cells may come from the graft donor.

The chain joins TRBV6-2 or TRBV6-3 to TRBJ2-6, with 11 bases lining up with TRBD1. This CDR3 comprises 18 residues. After removal of 5 bases from V and 2 bases from J, the junction contained 8 bases not matched to a gene. Germline CDR1 MNHEY, CDR2 SVGEGT. Here the CDR3 reads CASSPPGQGVPGANVLTF. CDR3 sequence (DNA): TGTGCCAGCAGTCCGCCGGGACAGGGGGTACCTGGGGCCAACGTCCTGACTTTC.

Turning to this clonotype: This could be a read error, since a much larger clone is one nucleotide away. This chain joins TRBV12-3 or TRBV12-4 and TRBJ2-3; 12 bases fit TRBD2. The length of the CDR3 is 19 residues. The CDR3, as DNA: TGTACCAGCAGTTTAGGTCTAGCGGGGGGGCTGATATTCGCAGATACGCAGTATTTT. This gives the protein CTSSLGLAGGLIFADTQYF.

The chain links TRBV29-1 to TRBJ1-1; D remains ambiguous. The CDR3 runs to 13 residues. Looked up from germline, CDR1 is SQVTM and CDR2 is ANQGSEA. Trimming stripped 2 bases from V and 3 bases from J, with 10 bases between. The CDR3 DNA follows: TGCAGCGTTGAACGAGTATTGGACACTGAAGCTTTCTTT. Its protein is CSVERVLDTEAFF.

This clonotype appeared a few times. The CDR3 loop is CSVESGLDYEQYF. In nucleotides, the CDR3 is TGCAGCGTTGAGAGTGGTTTGGACTACGAGCAGTACTTC. The rearrangement uses TRBV29-1 and TRBJ2-7; no firm D call. The CDR3 has 13 amino acids. The germline V gene encodes CDR1 SQVTM and CDR2 ANQGSEA. The ends were cut back, 3 bases at V and 3 bases at J, with 12 bases in the middle.

On this clonotype: One end of the junction does not line up with germline, which may come from a read error. The V gene is TRBV9, the J gene TRBJ2-1, with D perhaps TRBD1 or TRBD2 (6 bases each). Looked up from germline, CDR1 is SGDLS and CDR2 is YYNGEE. There are 15 residues in the CDR3. The CDR3 DNA reads TGTGCCAGCAGCGACGACATAGGGGGGTACATTGAGCAGTTCTTC. Residues: CASSDDIGGYIEQFF.

In its sample, this clonotype was seen many times. Here the CDR3 reads CSVWQGANTGELFF. Written as DNA, the CDR3 is TGCAGCGTTTGGCAGGGGGCGAACACCGGGGAGCTGTTTTTT. The chain combines TRBV29-1 with TRBJ2-2; 7 bases agree with TRBD1. The CDR3 spans 14 residues. Looked up from germline, CDR1 is SQVTM and CDR2 is ANQGSEA. V dropped 5 bases and J dropped 0; count of bases not matched to a gene: 3.

This clonotype was detected ten times or more. The chain uses TRBV2 and TRBJ2-3, with 9 nucleotides matching TRBD2. This CDR3 contains 14 residues. V dropped 8 bases and J dropped 6; count of bases not matched to a gene: 9. The germline V gene encodes CDR1 SNHLY and CDR2 FYNNEI. CDR3 sequence reads: CASGWRGGLDTQYF. The DNA for the CDR3 is TGTGCCAGCGGCTGGCGGGGGGGCCTCGATACGCAGTATTTT. The full variable domain, with the rest looked up from reference TRBV2 and TRBJ2-3, is EPEVTQTPSHQVTQMGQEVILRCVPISNHLYFYWYRQILGQKVEFLVSFYNNEISEKSEIFDDQFSVERPDGSNFTLKIRSTKLEDSAMYFCASGWRGGLDTQYFGPGTRLTVL.

This clonotype has more than one count but fewer than ten. This chain links TRBV29-1 with TRBJ2-6; no definite D call. V lost 7 bases and J 3 bases, leaving 13 bases between the germline ends. In germline, CDR1 is SQVTM, CDR2 ANQGSEA. The CDR3 is 14 amino acids. CDR3 loop: CSALSRVGANVLTF. The CDR3 DNA reads TGCAGCGCCCTCTCTAGGGTTGGGGCCAACGTCCTGACTTTC.

This clonotype was detected many times. The gene calls are TRBV7-6 and TRBJ2-2; possibly TRBD1 or TRBD2 for D (6 bases each). The CDR3 covers 17 residues. V was clipped by 5 bases and J by 1 base, with 17 bases between them. Germline-derived CDR1 and CDR2 are SGHVS and FNYEAQ. CDR3 sequence (DNA): TGTGCCAGCAGCCGATTCGGGGGCCAAGGGAACACCGGGGAGCTGTTTTTT. It encodes CASSRFGGQGNTGELFF.

The CDR3 region is CSARDLAVSYEQYV. Here the CDR3 DNA reads TGCAGTGCTAGAGATCTGGCAGTCTCCTACGAGCAGTACGTC. The V call is TRBV20-1, the J call TRBJ2-7, with unresolved D. The CDR3 consists of 14 residues. Germline CDR1 DFQATT, CDR2 SNEGSKA (reference sequence). Trimming left V 0 bases short and J 0 bases short, with 9 bases between.

This chain connects TRBV20-1 to TRBJ2-7; 8 bases agree with TRBD1. Germline V gene sequence: CDR1 DFQATT, CDR2 SNEGSKA (reference sequence). The CDR3 has 13 residues. V lost 5 bases and J lost 2; bases outside the gene matches: 5. In DNA form, the CDR3 reads TGCAGTGCTCCCCAGACAGGGGCCTACGAGCAGTACTTC. Translating it yields CSAPQTGAYEQYF.

The chain joins TRBV12-3 or TRBV12-4 to TRBJ2-5; D not resolved. This CDR3 has 14 amino acids. Trimming removed 0 bases at V and 4 bases at J, with 9 bases between. The CDR3 loop reads CASSLASAAETQYF. CDR3 nucleotides: TGTGCCAGCAGTTTAGCCTCAGCAGCAGAGACCCAGTACTTC.

The V gene is TRBV5-6, the J gene TRBJ2-3; D is unclear. This CDR3 has 15 residues. With 1 base removed from V and 2 bases from J, the gap between germline ends came to 11 bases. CDR1 and CDR2 from the germline V gene are SGHDT and YYEEEE. The CDR3 region is CASSLLALHTDTQYF. The CDR3 region has the DNA TGTGCCAGCAGCTTGCTCGCACTGCACACAGATACGCAGTATTTT. Filled out from reference TRBV5-6 and TRBJ2-3, the complete variable domain reads DAGVTQSPTHLIKTRGQQVTLRCSPKSGHDTVSWYQQALGQGPQFIFQYYEEEERQRGNFPDRFSGHQFPNYSSELNVNALLLGDSALYLCASSLLALHTDTQYFGPGTRLTVL.

This clonotype was seen once. The chain couples TRBV6-2 or TRBV6-3 to TRBJ2-7; D remains ambiguous. V was pared by 8 bases and J by 4 bases, with 9 bases between. CDR1 is MNHEY, CDR2 SVGEGT, per germline. The CDR3 sequence is 11 residues long. The CDR3 bases are TGTGCCAGCTCCAACGGATACGAGCAGTACGTC. It encodes CASSNGYEQYV.

This clonotype was counted ten times or more. The chain has TRBV20-1 and TRBJ2-7; D unclear. CDR1 and CDR2 from the germline V gene are DFQATT and SNEGSKA (reference sequence). This CDR3 contains 12 residues. The germline V and J ends were trimmed by 4 bases and 3 bases, with 10 bases remaining between them. The CDR3 bases are TGCAGTGCTAAAATGACGGACTACGAGCAGTACGTC. This gives the protein CSAKMTDYEQYV.

V is TRBV25-1 and J is TRBJ2-3; 7 bases are a match to TRBD2. V shed 2 bases and J 1 base; nucleotides not matched to a gene: 3. The CDR3 is 15 amino acids. Germline lookup yields CDR1 MGHDK and CDR2 SYGVNS. This CDR3 is CASSERAGGTDTQYF. CDR3 DNA sequence: TGTGCCAGCAGTGAACGGGCGGGGGGCACAGATACGCAGTATTTT.

The chain uses TRBV6-2 or TRBV6-3 and TRBJ1-3; D is uncertain. The ends were cut back, 0 bases at V and 8 bases at J, with 5 bases in the middle. Germline-derived CDR1 and CDR2 are MNHEY and SVGEGT. CDR3 length: 12 amino acids. CDR3 loop: CASSYSSYTIYF. The DNA of the CDR3 is TGTGCCAGCAGTTACTCGAGTTACACCATATATTTT.

About this clonotype: A read error may account for a junction end that differs from germline. The chain has TRBV27 and TRBJ1-1, with a weak D call TRBD1 (6 bases). The CDR3 runs 19 residues. Germline CDR1 reads MNHEY; CDR2 reads SMNVEV (reference sequence). CDR3 loop: CTSNGSPRRGARIFTEAFF. The CDR3, as DNA: TGCACCAGCAATGGCTCCCCCCGGCGGGGGGCGCGGATCTTCACTGAAGCTTTCTTT.

The rearrangement joins TRBV6-6 to TRBJ1-2; D remains unclear. The germline V gene encodes CDR1 MNHNY and CDR2 SVGAGI (reference sequence). The CDR3 has 12 amino acids. Trimming stripped 8 bases from V and 3 bases from J, with 10 bases between. The CDR3 sequence is CASWFKDYGYTF. Here the CDR3 DNA reads TGTGCCAGCTGGTTCAAAGACTATGGCTACACCTTC.